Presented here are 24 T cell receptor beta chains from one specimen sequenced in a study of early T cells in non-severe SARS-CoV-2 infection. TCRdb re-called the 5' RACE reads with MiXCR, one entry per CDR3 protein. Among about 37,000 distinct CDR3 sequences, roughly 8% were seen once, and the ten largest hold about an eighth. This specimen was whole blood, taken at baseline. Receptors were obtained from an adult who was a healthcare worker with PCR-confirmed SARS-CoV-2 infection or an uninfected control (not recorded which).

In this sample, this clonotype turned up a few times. As DNA, the CDR3 is TGTGCCACCAGTGACCTCGACAGCACCTACGAGCAGTACTTC. Amino acids: CATSDLDSTYEQYF. V is TRBV24-1 and J is TRBJ2-7, with D perhaps matching TRBD1 (5 bases). Per germline, CDR1 KGHDR and CDR2 SFDVKD. CDR3 length equals 14 residues. With 4 bases removed from V and 2 bases from J, the gap between germline ends came to 11 bases.

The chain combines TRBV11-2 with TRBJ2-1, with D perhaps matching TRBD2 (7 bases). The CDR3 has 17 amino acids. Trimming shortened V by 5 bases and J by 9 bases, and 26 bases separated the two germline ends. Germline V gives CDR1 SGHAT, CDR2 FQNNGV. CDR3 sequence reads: CASSPGIRGGLFGEQFF. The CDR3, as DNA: TGTGCCAGCAGCCCGGGTATTCGCGGGGGCCTTTTTGGTGAGCAGTTCTTC.

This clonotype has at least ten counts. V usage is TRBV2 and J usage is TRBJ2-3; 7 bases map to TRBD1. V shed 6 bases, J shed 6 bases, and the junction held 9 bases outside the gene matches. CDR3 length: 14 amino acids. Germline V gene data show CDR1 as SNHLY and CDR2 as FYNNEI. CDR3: CASSRQGVSDTQYF. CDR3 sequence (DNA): TGTGCCAGCAGCAGACAGGGTGTCAGCGATACGCAGTATTTT.

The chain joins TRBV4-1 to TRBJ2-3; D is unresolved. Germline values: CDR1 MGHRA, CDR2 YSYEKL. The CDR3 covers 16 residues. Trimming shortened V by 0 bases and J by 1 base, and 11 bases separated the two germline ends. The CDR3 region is CASSQDARPGTDTQYF. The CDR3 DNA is TGCGCCAGCAGCCAAGATGCCCGTCCAGGCACAGATACGCAGTATTTT.

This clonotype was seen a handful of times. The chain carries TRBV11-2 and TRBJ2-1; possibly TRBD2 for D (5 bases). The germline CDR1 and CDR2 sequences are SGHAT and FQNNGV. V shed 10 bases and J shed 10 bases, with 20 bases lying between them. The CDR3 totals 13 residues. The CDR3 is CATNVLGGGEQFF. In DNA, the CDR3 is TGTGCCACCAACGTCCTAGGAGGCGGGGAGCAGTTCTTC.

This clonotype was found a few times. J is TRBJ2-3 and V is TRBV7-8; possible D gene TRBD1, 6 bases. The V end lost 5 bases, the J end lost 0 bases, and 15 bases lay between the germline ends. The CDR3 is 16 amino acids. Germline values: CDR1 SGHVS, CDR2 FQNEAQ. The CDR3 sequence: CASSAVGTFSTDTQYF. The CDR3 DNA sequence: TGTGCCAGCAGCGCCGTCGGGACATTCAGCACAGATACGCAGTATTTT.

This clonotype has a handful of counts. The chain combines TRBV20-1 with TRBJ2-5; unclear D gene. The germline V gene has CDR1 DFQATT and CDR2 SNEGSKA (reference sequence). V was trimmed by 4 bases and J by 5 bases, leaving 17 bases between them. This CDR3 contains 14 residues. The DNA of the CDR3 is TGCAGTGCTACCCTGGGCCCTATTGGGGAGACCCAGTACTTC. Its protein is CSATLGPIGETQYF.

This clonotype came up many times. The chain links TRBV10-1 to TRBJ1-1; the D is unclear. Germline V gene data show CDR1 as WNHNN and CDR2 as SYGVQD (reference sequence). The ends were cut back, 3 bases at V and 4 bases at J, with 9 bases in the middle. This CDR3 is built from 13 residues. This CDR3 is CASSDGVGTEAFF. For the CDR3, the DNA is TGCGCCAGCAGTGATGGGGTGGGCACTGAAGCTTTCTTT.

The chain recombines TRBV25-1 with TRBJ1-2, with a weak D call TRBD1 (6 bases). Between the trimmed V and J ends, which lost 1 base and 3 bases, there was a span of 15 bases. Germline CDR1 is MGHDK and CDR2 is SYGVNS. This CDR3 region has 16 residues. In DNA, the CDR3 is TGTGCCAGCAGTGAATCAGGCGGGGACACCTACTATGGCTACACCTTC. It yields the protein CASSESGGDTYYGYTF.

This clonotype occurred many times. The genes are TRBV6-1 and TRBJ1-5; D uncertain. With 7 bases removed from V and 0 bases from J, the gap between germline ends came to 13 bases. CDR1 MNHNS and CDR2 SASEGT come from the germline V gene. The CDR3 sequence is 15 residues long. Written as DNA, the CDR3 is TGTGCCAGCACCAGATGGGGAAATAGCAATCAGCCCCAGCATTTT. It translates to CASTRWGNSNQPQHF.

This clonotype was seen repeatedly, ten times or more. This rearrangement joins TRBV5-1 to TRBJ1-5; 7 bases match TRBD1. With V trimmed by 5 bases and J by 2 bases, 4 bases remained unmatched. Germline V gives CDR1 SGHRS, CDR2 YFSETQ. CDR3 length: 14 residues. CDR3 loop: CASRQGLGNQPQHF. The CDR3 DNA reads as TGCGCCAGCAGACAGGGGTTGGGCAATCAGCCCCAGCATTTT.

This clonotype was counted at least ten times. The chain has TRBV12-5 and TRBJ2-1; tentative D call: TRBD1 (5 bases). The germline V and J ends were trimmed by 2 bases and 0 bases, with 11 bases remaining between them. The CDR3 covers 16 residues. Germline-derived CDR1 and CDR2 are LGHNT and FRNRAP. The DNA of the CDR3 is TGTGCTAGTGGTTTGTGGCAGGGAAGCTCCTACAATGAGCAGTTCTTC. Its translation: CASGLWQGSSYNEQFF.

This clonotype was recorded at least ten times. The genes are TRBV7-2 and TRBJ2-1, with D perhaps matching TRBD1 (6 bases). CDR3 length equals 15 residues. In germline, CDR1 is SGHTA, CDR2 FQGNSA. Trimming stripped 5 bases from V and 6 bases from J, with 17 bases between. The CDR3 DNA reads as TGTGCCAGCAGCCTCCCCCGGCTAGGGGGCAATGAGCAGTTCTTC. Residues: CASSLPRLGGNEQFF.

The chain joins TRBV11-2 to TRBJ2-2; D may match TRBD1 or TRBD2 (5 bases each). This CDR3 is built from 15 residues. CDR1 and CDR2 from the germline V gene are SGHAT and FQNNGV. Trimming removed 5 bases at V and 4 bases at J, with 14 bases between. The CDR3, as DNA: TGTGCCAGCAGCCACCCTCGGGGACGCACCGGGGAGCTGTTTTTT. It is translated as CASSHPRGRTGELFF.

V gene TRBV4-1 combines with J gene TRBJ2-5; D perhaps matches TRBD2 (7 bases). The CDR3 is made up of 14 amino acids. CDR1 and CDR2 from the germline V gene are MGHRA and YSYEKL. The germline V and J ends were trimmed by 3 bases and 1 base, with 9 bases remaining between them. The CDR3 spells CASSQGGLQETQYF. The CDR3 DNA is TGCGCCAGCAGCCAGGGGGGGCTCCAAGAGACCCAGTACTTC.

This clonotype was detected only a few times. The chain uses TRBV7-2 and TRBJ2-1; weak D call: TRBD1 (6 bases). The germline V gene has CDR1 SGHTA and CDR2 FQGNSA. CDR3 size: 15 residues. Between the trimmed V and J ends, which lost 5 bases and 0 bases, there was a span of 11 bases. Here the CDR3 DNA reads TGTGCCAGCAGCCTTGGGGGCCCCTCCTACAATGAGCAGTTCTTC. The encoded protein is CASSLGGPSYNEQFF.

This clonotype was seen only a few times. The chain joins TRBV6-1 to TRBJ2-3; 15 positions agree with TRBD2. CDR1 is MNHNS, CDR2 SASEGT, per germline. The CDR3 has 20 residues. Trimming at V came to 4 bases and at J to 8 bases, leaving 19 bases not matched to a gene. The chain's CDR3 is CASSGKIGLAGGPSQSTQYF. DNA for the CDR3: TGTGCCAGCAGTGGGAAAATAGGACTAGCGGGGGGGCCGTCTCAGAGTACGCAGTATTTT.

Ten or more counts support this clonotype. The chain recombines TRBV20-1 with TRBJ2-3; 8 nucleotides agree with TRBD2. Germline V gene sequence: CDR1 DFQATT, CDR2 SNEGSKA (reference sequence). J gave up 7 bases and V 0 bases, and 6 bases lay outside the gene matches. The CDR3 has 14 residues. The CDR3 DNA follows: TGCAGTGCTAGAGAACGGGGGGGCTCGAATACGCAGTATTTT. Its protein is CSARERGGSNTQYF.

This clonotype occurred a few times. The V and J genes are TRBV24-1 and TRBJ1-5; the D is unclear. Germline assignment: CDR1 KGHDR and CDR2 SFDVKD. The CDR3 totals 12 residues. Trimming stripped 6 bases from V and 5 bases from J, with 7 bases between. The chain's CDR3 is CATSFGDQPQHF. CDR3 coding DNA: TGTGCCACCAGTTTCGGCGATCAGCCCCAGCATTTT.

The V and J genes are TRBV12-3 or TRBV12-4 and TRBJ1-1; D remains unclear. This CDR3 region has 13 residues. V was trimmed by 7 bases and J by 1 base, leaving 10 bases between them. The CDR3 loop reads CASKVLGNTEAFF. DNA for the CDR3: TGTGCCAGCAAGGTTCTAGGGAACACTGAAGCTTTCTTT.

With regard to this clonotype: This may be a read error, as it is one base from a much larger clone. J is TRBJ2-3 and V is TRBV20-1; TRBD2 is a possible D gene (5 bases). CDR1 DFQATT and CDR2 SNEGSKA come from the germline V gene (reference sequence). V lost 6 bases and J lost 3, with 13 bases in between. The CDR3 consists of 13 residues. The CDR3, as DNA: TGCAGTGCGACTATTCACAAGACAGATACGCAGTATTTT. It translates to CSATIHKTDTQYF.

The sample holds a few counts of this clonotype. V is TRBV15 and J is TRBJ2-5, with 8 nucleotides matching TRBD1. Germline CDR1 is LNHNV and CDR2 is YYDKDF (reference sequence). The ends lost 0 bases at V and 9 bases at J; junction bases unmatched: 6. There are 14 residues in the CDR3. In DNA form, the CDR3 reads TGTGCCACCAGCAGAGATCAGGAGGGACAGGCCCAGTACTTC. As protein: CATSRDQEGQAQYF.

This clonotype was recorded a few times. DNA of the CDR3: TGTGCCAGCAGCCCCGGACTAGCGCTCAATACGCAGTATTTT. This codes for CASSPGLALNTQYF. This chain links TRBV7-2 with TRBJ2-3; 9 bases line up with TRBD2. From germline, CDR1 is SGHTA and CDR2 FQGNSA. V was clipped by 5 bases and J by 7 bases; unmatched bases: 7. This CDR3 comprises 14 residues.

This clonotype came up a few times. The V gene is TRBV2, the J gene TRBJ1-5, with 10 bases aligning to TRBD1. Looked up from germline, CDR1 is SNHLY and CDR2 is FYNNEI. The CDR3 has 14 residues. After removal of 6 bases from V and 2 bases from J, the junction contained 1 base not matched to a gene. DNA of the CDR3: TGTGCCAGCAGGGGGACAGGGGGCAATCAGCCCCAGCATTTT. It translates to CASRGTGGNQPQHF.